Reported below is one TCR beta chain. This specimen belongs to a study of blood T cell repertoires in COVID-19. TCRdb's copy holds only in-frame clones and misses some; the assay was immunoSEQ multiplex PCR. The sample records about 63,000 clones, 80% to 90% being singletons. Trimming left V 6 bases short and J 0 bases short, with 12 bases between. The CDR3 contains 16 residues. Germline CDR1 KGHSH, CDR2 LQKENI. The genes are TRBV18 and TRBJ2-6; D perhaps matches TRBD2 (5 bases). This clonotype was sampled from a woman between 40 and 55 years old with acute COVID-19. The sequenced sample was PBMCs or T cells enriched from blood (not recorded which). DNA for the CDR3: TGTGCCAGCTCCGTCGGCGGGCGCTCTGGGGCCAACGTCCTGACTTTC. Its translation is CASSVGGRSGANVLTF.